One T cell receptor beta chain is described in this entry. Its antigen remains unknown. The data belong to a study of cytomegalovirus exposure and HLA in healthy donors. General observations from the study: Rare TCR sequences dominated, though some public TCRs recurred in many donors. Earlier analysis yielded a pattern in which most TCR beta V segments were productive about 87% or about 30% of the time. In a later analysis, CMV-associated beta chains were mostly HLA-associated, it appeared.

J was trimmed by 5 bases and V by 5 bases; bases with no gene match: 17. This CDR3 has 17 amino acids. Per germline, CDR1 SGHRS and CDR2 YFSETQ. It was with 60 Vbeta and 13 Jbeta primers that the PCR ran. Profiled with immunoSEQ multiplex PCR; TCRdb holds only in-frame clones, not every one. The sample comprises about 140,000 clones, 75% to 85% of which are singletons, and 2% to 3% rests with the top ten. This chain uses TRBV5-1 with TRBJ2-5; TRBD1 matches 8 bases. Sequencing input: PBMCs. This TCR was sampled from a man between 45 and 60 years old in good health and CMV-seronegative. This CDR3 reads CASRKTGAAPGRETQYF. CDR3 DNA: TGCGCCAGCAGGAAGACAGGGGCCGCTCCAGGCCGGGAGACCCAGTACTTC.